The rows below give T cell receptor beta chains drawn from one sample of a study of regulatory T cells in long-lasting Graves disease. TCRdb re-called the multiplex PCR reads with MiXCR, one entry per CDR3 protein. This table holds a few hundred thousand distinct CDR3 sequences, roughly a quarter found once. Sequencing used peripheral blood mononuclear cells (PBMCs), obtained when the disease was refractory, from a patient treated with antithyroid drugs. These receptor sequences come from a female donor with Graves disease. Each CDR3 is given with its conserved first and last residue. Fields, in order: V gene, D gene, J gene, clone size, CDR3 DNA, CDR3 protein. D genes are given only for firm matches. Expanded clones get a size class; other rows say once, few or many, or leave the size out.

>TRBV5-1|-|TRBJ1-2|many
TGCGCCAGCAGCTTGGACGGGACCGTAAACTATGGCTACACCTTC
CASSLDGTVNYGYTF
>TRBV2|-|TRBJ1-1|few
TGTGCCAGCAGTCCACAGCTAAGGAACACTGAAGCTTTCTTT
CASSPQLRNTEAFF
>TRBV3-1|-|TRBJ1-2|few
TGTGCCAGCAGCCAACTAGACCAAGGAGGCTACACCTTC
CASSQLDQGGYTF
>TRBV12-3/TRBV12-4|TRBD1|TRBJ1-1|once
TGTGCCAGCAGCCGGGGACAGGGGCTGAACACTGAAGCTTTCTTT
CASSRGQGLNTEAFF
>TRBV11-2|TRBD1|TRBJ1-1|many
TGTGCCAGCAGAGAACAGGGGGGAACTGAAGCTTTCTTT
CASREQGGTEAFF
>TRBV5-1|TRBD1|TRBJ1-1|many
TGCGCCAGCAGCCCAAGGACAGGATCCACTGAAGCTTTCTTT
CASSPRTGSTEAFF
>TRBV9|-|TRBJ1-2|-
TGTGCCAGCAGCGTACTCCAGGACACTACATATGGCTACACCTTC
CASSVLQDTTYGYTF
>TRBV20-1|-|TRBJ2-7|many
TGCAGTGCTAGAACTTCCGTTCTCTCCTACGAGCAGTACTTC
CSARTSVLSYEQYF
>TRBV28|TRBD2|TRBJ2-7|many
TGTGCCAGCAGTGCACCGCCTCCCGGGACTAGCGGGAGACATGCCTACGAGCAGTACTTC
CASSAPPPGTSGRHAYEQYF
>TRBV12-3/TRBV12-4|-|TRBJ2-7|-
TGTGCCAGCAGTTTCCGCGGGCTGAACTACGAGCAGTACTTC
CASSFRGLNYEQYF
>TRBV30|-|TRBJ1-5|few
TGTGCCTGGAGTGTAGGCGCCCTACGCAATCAGCCCCAGCATTTT
CAWSVGALRNQPQHF
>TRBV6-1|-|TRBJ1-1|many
TGTGCCAGCAGACGAGATCCACAGGGTCCCCTGAACACTGAAGCTTTCTTT
CASRRDPQGPLNTEAFF
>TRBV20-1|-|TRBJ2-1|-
TGCAGTGTCGCACCAGCGGGCAATGAGCAGTTCTTC
CSVAPAGNEQFF
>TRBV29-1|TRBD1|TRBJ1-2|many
TGCAGCGCCCGGCGGGGACAGGGTGACTATGGCTACACCTTC
CSARRGQGDYGYTF
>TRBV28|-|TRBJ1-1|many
TGTGCCAGCAGTTTAGTGTTTGAGGGTAGAGGGGCTTTCTTT
CASSLVFEGRGAFF
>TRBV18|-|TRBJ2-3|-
TGTGCCAGCTCGCGGATAACTAGCACAGATACGCAGTATTTT
CASSRITSTDTQYF
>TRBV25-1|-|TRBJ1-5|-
TGTGCCAGCAGTGGACAGAATTTTAATCAGCCCCAGCATTTT
CASSGQNFNQPQHF
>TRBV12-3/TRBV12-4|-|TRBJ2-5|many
TGTGCCAGCAGTTTTTACGGTCTAGCGAACTACCAAGAGACCCAGTACTTC
CASSFYGLANYQETQYF
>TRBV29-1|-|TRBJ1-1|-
TGCAGCGTTCTAACGAGTGAAGCTTTCTTT
CSVLTSEAFF
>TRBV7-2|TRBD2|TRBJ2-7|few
TGTGCCAGCAGCTTAATGGGGTCCATCGGGAGGGGCCGCGAGCAGTACTTC
CASSLMGSIGRGREQYF
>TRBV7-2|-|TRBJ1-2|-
TGTGCCAGCACCAGAACGGGGGGCTATGGCTACACCTTC
CASTRTGGYGYTF
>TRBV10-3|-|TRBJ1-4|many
TGTGCCATCAGTGATGGGGCAGGGGCAAGCGAAAAACTGTTTTTT
CAISDGAGASEKLFF
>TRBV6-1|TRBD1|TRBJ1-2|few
TGTGCCAGCAGTCAACAGGGGGATGGCTACACCTTC
CASSQQGDGYTF
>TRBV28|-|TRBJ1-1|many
TGTGCCAGCAGTTTTGTAGGGATGAACACTGAAGCTTTCTTT
CASSFVGMNTEAFF
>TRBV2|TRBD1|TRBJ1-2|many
TGTGCCAGCAGTGAAAAGGGGGCGGAGTATGGCTACACCTTC
CASSEKGAEYGYTF
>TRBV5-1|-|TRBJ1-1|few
TGCGCCAGCAGTCCGGACGGCGCCTCGAACACTGAAGCTTTCTTT
CASSPDGASNTEAFF
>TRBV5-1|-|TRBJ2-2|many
TGCGCCAGCAGCTTACACAGGGCCCCGGACACCGGGGAGCTGTTTTTT
CASSLHRAPDTGELFF
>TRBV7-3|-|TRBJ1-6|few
TGTGCCAGCAGCTCCGGACAGCACAATTCACCCCTCCACTTT
CASSSGQHNSPLHF
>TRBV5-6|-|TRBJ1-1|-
TGTGCCAGCAGCTTGCTTATGTCGAACACTGAAGCTTTCTTT
CASSLLMSNTEAFF
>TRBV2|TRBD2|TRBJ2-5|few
TGTGCCAGCAGGTCTAGCGGGAGCCCCCAAGAGACCCAGTACTTC
CASRSSGSPQETQYF
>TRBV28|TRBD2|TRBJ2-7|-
TGTGCCAGCAGCCTTAGCGGGAGGGGGAATTACGAGCAGTACTTC
CASSLSGRGNYEQYF
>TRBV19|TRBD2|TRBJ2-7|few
TGTGCCAGTAGTATGGGGGGGGCCTACGAGCAGTACTTC
CASSMGGAYEQYF
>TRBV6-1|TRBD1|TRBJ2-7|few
TGTGCCAGCAGCCCCAACAGGGGGCGCGGAGGCGAGCAGTACTTC
CASSPNRGRGGEQYF
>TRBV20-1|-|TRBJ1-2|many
TGCAGTGCTAGAGAAAAAGGGGGACGAGGCTACACCTTC
CSAREKGGRGYTF
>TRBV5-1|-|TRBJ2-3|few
TGCGCCAGCAGCTTGGGAGGGAGTCCGACAGATACGCAGTATTTT
CASSLGGSPTDTQYF
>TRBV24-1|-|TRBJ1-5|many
TGTGCCACCAGTGATCATAGCAATCAGCCCCAGCATTTT
CATSDHSNQPQHF
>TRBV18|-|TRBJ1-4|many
TGTGCCAGCTCAACACAGGCCTCCGAAAAACTGTTTTTT
CASSTQASEKLFF
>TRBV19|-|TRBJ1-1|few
TGTGCCACTGGGGGTTATTCTGAAGCTTTCTTT
CATGGYSEAFF
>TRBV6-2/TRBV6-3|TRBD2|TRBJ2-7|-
TGTGCCAGCAGTTTCCCAAGGACTAGCGGGAGAGAGCAGTACTTC
CASSFPRTSGREQYF
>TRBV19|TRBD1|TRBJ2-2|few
TGTGCCAGTAGTATACGTCGGGACAGTAACACCGGGGAGCTGTTTTTT
CASSIRRDSNTGELFF
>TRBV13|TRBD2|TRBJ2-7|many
TGTGCCAGCAGTTTAGGGCTAGCGGGAGGGCCTTCCTACGAGCAGTACTTC
CASSLGLAGGPSYEQYF
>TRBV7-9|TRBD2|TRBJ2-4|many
TGTGCCAGCAGCGGGCGGGGGGGGATCAAAAACATTCAGTACTTC
CASSGRGGIKNIQYF
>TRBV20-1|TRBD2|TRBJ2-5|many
TGCAGTGCCACCTCGACTAGCGGGTTTGAGACCCAGTACTTC
CSATSTSGFETQYF
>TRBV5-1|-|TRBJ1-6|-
TGCGCCAGCAGCTTGGCCTCTGGAAAGCTTAATTCACCCCTCCACTTT
CASSLASGKLNSPLHF
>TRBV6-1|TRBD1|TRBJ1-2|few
TGTGCCACAACCACCGGGACAGGGGGATATGGCTACACCTTC
CATTTGTGGYGYTF
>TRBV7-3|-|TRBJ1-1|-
TGTGCCAGCAGCTTAACTCGGACCTCCACCCAAGCTTTCTTT
CASSLTRTSTQAFF
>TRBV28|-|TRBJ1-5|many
TGTGCCAGCAGTTTATCGCGACTCAGCAATCAGCCCCAGCATTTT
CASSLSRLSNQPQHF
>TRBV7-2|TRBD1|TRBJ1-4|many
TGTGCCAGCAGCCCCGGGACAGGGGGTGAAAAACTGTTTTTT
CASSPGTGGEKLFF
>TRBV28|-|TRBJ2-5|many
TGTGCAGCGACAGACCAAGAGACCCAGTACTTC
CAATDQETQYF
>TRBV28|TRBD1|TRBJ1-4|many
TGTGCCAGCAGTATCGGGACAGGTTTATTGGGTGAAAAACTGTTTTTT
CASSIGTGLLGEKLFF
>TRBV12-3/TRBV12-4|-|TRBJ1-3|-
TGTGCCAGCAGTTTAGGGGGGAGTAGGAGAAACACCATATATTTT
CASSLGGSRRNTIYF
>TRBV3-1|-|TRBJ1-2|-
TGTGCCAGCAGCCAACTTAGACAGCCGTCCTATGGCTACACCTTC
CASSQLRQPSYGYTF
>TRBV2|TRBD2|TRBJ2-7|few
TGTGCCAGCAGGGTAAGCGGGAGCCCCTACGAGCAGTACTTC
CASRVSGSPYEQYF
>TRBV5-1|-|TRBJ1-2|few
TGCGCCAGCAGCGAAGAGAGACCCTATGGCTACACCTTC
CASSEERPYGYTF
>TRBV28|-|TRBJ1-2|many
TGTGCCAGCAGTCTCCCGCCGGACAGCCTGTATGGCTACACCTTC
CASSLPPDSLYGYTF
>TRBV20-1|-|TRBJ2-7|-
TGCAGTGCTAGAGGACGATCCTACGAGCAGTACTTC
CSARGRSYEQYF
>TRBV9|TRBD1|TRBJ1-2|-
TGTGCCAGCGCGAGAGGGGGCCACCCTAATGGCTACACCTTC
CASARGGHPNGYTF